Below are 28 T cell receptor beta chains sequenced from a single sample in a study of CDR3 diversity in severe acne. TCRdb fed the PCR reads into MiXCR, producing one record per CDR3 protein. The repertoire holds over 70,000 distinct CDR3 sequences, 51% seen once, with around an eighth in the top ten. The sequencing input was blood. The receptors stem from a male donor in good health, without acne.

This sequence joins TRBV24-1 and TRBJ1-2, with D possibly being TRBD1 (5 bases). The germline CDR1 and CDR2 sequences are KGHDR and SFDVKD. There are 15 residues in the CDR3. Trimming pared 3 bases from V and 5 bases from J, leaving 15 bases between. The CDR3 DNA follows: TGTGCCACCAGTGATAGTCAGGGCCTGATATATGGCTACACCTTC. Translation gives CATSDSQGLIYGYTF.

About this clonotype itself: A junction end diverges from the germline sequence, so it may reflect a read error. This chain connects TRBV29-1 to TRBJ1-1, with D perhaps TRBD1 (5 bases). Per the germline V gene, CDR1 is SQVTM and CDR2 is ANQGSEA. This CDR3 has 13 residues. The CDR3 loop is CSVGSGERTGAFF. Written as DNA, the CDR3 is TGCAGCGTTGGGTCGGGGGAGAGGACTGGAGCTTTCTTT. The complete variable domain, with remaining parts taken from reference TRBV29-1 and TRBJ1-1, reads SAVISQKPSRDICQRGTSLTIQCQVDSQVTMMFWYRQQPGQSLTLIATANQGSEATYESGFVIDKFPISRPNLTFSTLTVSNMSPEDSSIYLCSVGSGERTGAFFGQGTRLTVV.

This clonotype was recorded once. V usage is TRBV11-3 and J usage is TRBJ2-6; a weak D match, TRBD1 (6 bases). The length of the CDR3 is 17 residues. Germline CDR1 is SGHNT and CDR2 is YENEEA. V was trimmed by 4 bases and J by 0 bases, leaving 13 bases between them. The CDR3 protein is CASSYGTQSSGANVLTF. The CDR3 DNA follows: TGTGCCAGCAGCTACGGGACACAAAGCTCTGGGGCCAACGTCCTGACTTTC.

At least ten counts were recorded for this clonotype. The V call is TRBV12-3 or TRBV12-4, the J call TRBJ1-4, with D possibly matching TRBD1 (5 bases). The CDR3 has 13 amino acids. V was pared by 6 bases and J by 5 bases, with 10 bases between. CDR3 in amino acids: CASSWDGNEKLFF. In DNA form, the CDR3 reads TGTGCCAGCAGCTGGGACGGAAATGAAAAACTGTTTTTT.

This chain uses TRBV19 with TRBJ1-2; 7 bases line up with TRBD1. The germline V gene encodes CDR1 LNHDA and CDR2 SQIVND (reference sequence). Unmatched junction bases numbered 10, after V lost 0 bases and J lost 6 bases. The CDR3 is 16 residues long. The CDR3, as DNA: TGTGCCAGTAGTATAGAGGGCAGGGGGACTGAGGATGGCTACACCTTC. Its translation is CASSIEGRGTEDGYTF.

The chain links TRBV20-1 to TRBJ1-1, with D perhaps TRBD1 (5 bases). The length of the CDR3 is 14 residues. Germline CDR1 reads DFQATT; CDR2 reads SNEGSKA (reference sequence). Between the trimmed V and J ends, which lost 3 bases and 3 bases, there was a span of 14 bases. The CDR3 protein is CSARVTGAYTEAFF. CDR3 nucleotides: TGCAGTGCTAGGGTTACCGGGGCCTACACTGAAGCTTTCTTT.

This chain links TRBV7-6 with TRBJ2-2, with 7 bases fitting TRBD2. The germline V gene encodes CDR1 SGHVS and CDR2 FNYEAQ. The V gene end was trimmed by 6 bases and the J gene end by 2 bases; junction bases not matched to a gene: 12. This CDR3 has 17 residues. The CDR3 sequence: CASRFRMGGRNTGELFF. The CDR3 coding sequence is TGTGCCAGCAGGTTCCGGATGGGCGGGAGAAACACCGGGGAGCTGTTTTTT.

This clonotype was counted many times. The chain is built from TRBV6-5 and TRBJ2-1; 13 positions agree with TRBD2. J was trimmed by 7 bases and V by 5 bases; bases with no gene match: 2. Germline V gene lookup returns CDR1 MNHEY and CDR2 SVGAGI. This CDR3 is 14 amino acids long. This CDR3 is CASSRTSGGNEQFF. The DNA of the CDR3 is TGTGCCAGCAGTCGGACTAGCGGGGGTAATGAGCAGTTCTTC.

The chain has TRBV5-1 and TRBJ2-7; TRBD2 agrees at 11 bases. The germline gives CDR1 SGHRS, CDR2 YFSETQ. The CDR3 is 14 residues long. Losses at the gene ends were 4 bases for V and 3 bases for J; bases not matched to a gene: 3. The CDR3 sequence is CASSHTSGGYEQYF. CDR3 nucleotide sequence: TGCGCCAGCAGCCATACTAGCGGGGGCTACGAGCAGTACTTC.

The chain links TRBV7-9 to TRBJ1-3; possibly TRBD1 for D (5 bases). This CDR3 contains 16 residues. Per the germline V gene, CDR1 is SEHNR and CDR2 is FQNEAQ (reference sequence). Trimming stripped 2 bases from V and 0 bases from J, with 11 bases between. DNA of the CDR3: TGTGCCAGCAGCTTATCGGCGGGGGGCTCTGGAAACACCATATATTTT. Its translation: CASSLSAGGSGNTIYF.

This sequence joins TRBV20-1 and TRBJ1-2; no reliable D call. Trimming left V 3 bases short and J 4 bases short, with 18 bases between. CDR3 size: 15 residues. Germline assignment: CDR1 DFQATT and CDR2 SNEGSKA (reference sequence). Written as DNA, the CDR3 is TGCAGTGCTAGTTTCGTAGCCGCGCGAGGCTATGGCTACACCTTC. Amino acid sequence: CSASFVAARGYGYTF.

The genes are TRBV2 and TRBJ1-1; 10 bases map to TRBD1. With V trimmed by 4 bases and J by 10 bases, 9 bases remained unmatched. The CDR3 contains 14 residues. CDR1 is SNHLY, CDR2 FYNNEI, per germline. Written as DNA, the CDR3 is TGTGCCAGCAGTGGCCTTAGGACAGGGGGAACAGCTTTCTTT. It translates to CASSGLRTGGTAFF.

J is TRBJ2-7 and V is TRBV20-1; 8 bases agree with TRBD2. CDR3 length: 14 residues. After removal of 2 bases from V and 1 base from J, the junction contained 4 bases not matched to a gene. Germline CDR1 is DFQATT and CDR2 is SNEGSKA (reference sequence). The CDR3 is CSARPSGQSYEQYF. DNA of the CDR3: TGCAGTGCTAGACCTAGCGGGCAGTCCTACGAGCAGTACTTC.

This clonotype has a single count. V usage is TRBV7-9 and J usage is TRBJ2-5, with 8 nucleotides matching TRBD1. V was pared by 1 base and J by 7 bases, with 5 bases of the junction left unmatched. Germline V gives CDR1 SEHNR, CDR2 FQNEAQ (reference sequence). This CDR3 region has 14 residues. As DNA, the CDR3 is TGTGCCAGCAGCTTAGAGACAGGGGATGTGACCCAGTACTTC. Translating it yields CASSLETGDVTQYF.

At least ten counts were recorded for this clonotype. This chain joins TRBV12-3 or TRBV12-4 and TRBJ2-2; 9 nucleotides align to TRBD2. V lost 3 bases and J lost 5; bases outside the gene matches: 10. The CDR3 consists of 17 residues. The CDR3 is CASSFTIAGELTGELFF. The CDR3 DNA is TGTGCCAGCAGTTTCACCATAGCGGGAGAGTTGACCGGGGAGCTGTTTTTT.

This clonotype was found once. The CDR3 end shows no conserved phenylalanine or tryptophan, and so a read error is likely. The chain couples TRBV10-3 to TRBJ1-2; TRBD1 is a possible D gene (6 bases). The CDR3 has 14 residues. Per the germline V gene, CDR1 is ENHRY and CDR2 is SYGVKD. In DNA form, the CDR3 reads TGTGCCGTCAGTGAGTCGACAGGCGCCTATGGCTACACCCTC. Its translation is CAVSESTGAYGYTL.

Worth noting for this clonotype: A read error may explain this, as a much larger clone is one base away. The chain is built from TRBV9 and TRBJ2-2, with D perhaps TRBD2 (6 bases). This CDR3 is 16 amino acids long. Germline V CDR1 and CDR2: SGDLS, YYNGEE. CDR3 residues: CASSGASGGNTRELFF. CDR3 DNA sequence: TGTGCCAGCAGCGGGGCTAGTGGAGGGAACACCCGGGAGCTGTTTTTT.

This sequence joins TRBV20-1 and TRBJ2-7, with TRBD2 matching over 8 bases. After removal of 3 bases from V and 4 bases from J, the junction contained 5 bases not matched to a gene. In germline, CDR1 is DFQATT, CDR2 SNEGSKA (reference sequence). The CDR3 has 13 amino acids. CDR3 residues: CSASIAGLYEQYF. The CDR3 coding sequence is TGCAGTGCTAGCATAGCGGGATTGTACGAGCAGTACTTC.

This clonotype was found once. The rearrangement uses TRBV10-3 and TRBJ2-5; TRBD2 matches at 12 bases. The V gene's germline CDR1 is ENHRY and CDR2 SYGVKD. The CDR3 has 17 amino acids. J lost 5 bases, V lost 3 bases, and 10 bases had no gene match. CDR3 sequence reads: CAISETLAGGRRETQYF. Written as DNA, the CDR3 is TGTGCCATCAGTGAAACACTAGCGGGAGGAAGGAGGGAGACCCAGTACTTC.

The gene calls are TRBV27 and TRBJ2-3; unclear D gene. In germline, CDR1 is MNHEY, CDR2 SMNVEV (reference sequence). This CDR3 has 13 residues. Trimming took off 4 bases at V and 3 bases at J, with 8 bases between the two ends. CDR3 sequence reads: CASSSRTTDTQYF. CDR3 bases: TGTGCCAGCAGTTCCCGGACGACAGATACGCAGTATTTT.

This rearrangement joins TRBV5-1 to TRBJ2-7; no firm D call. The germline CDR1 and CDR2 sequences are SGHRS and YFSETQ. V lost 3 bases and J lost 5, with 0 bases in between. CDR3 length: 9 residues. DNA for the CDR3: TGCGCCAGCAGCTACGAGCAGTACTTC. As protein: CASSYEQYF.

This clonotype was counted many times. The CDR3 reads CASSQDRHEQYF. The CDR3 DNA sequence: TGTGCCAGCAGCCAAGATCGGCACGAGCAGTACTTC. The V call is TRBV3-1, the J call TRBJ2-7; D is uncertain. Germline assignment: CDR1 LGHDT and CDR2 YNNKEL (reference sequence). The V gene lost 0 bases and the J gene lost 5 bases, with 5 bases spanning the gap. This CDR3 region has 12 residues.

The chain uses TRBV5-5 and TRBJ1-5; TRBD1 agrees at 7 bases. This CDR3 contains 17 residues. Losses at the gene ends were 0 bases for V and 5 bases for J; bases not matched to a gene: 11. The germline V gene encodes CDR1 SGHKS and CDR2 YYEKEE (reference sequence). CDR3: CASSLGTGQGVYQPQHF. The CDR3 DNA follows: TGTGCCAGCAGCTTGGGCACTGGGCAGGGGGTCTATCAGCCCCAGCATTTT. Complete variable domain (other parts from reference TRBV5-5 and TRBJ1-5): DAGVTQSPTHLIKTRGQQVTLRCSPISGHKSVSWYQQVLGQGPQFIFQYYEKEERGRGNFPDRFSARQFPNYSSELNVNALLLGDSALYLCASSLGTGQGVYQPQHFGDGTRLSIL.

The V gene is TRBV5-1, the J gene TRBJ1-4, with 9 bases identical to TRBD1. The V gene end was trimmed by 4 bases and the J gene end by 4 bases; junction bases not matched to a gene: 5. The CDR3 totals 15 residues. The germline gives CDR1 SGHRS, CDR2 YFSETQ. The CDR3 loop is CASSLLGQGNEKLFF. The CDR3 DNA reads as TGCGCCAGCAGCCTACTGGGACAGGGTAATGAAAAACTGTTTTTT.

This clonotype was observed at least ten times. The gene calls are TRBV6-2 or TRBV6-3 and TRBJ1-5; no clear D. The CDR3 sequence is 13 residues long. From germline, CDR1 is MNHEY and CDR2 SVGEGT. V was cut by 6 bases and J by 8 bases, with 14 bases left in between. CDR3 residues: CASSGANGKPQHF. DNA for the CDR3: TGTGCCAGCAGCGGCGCCAATGGAAAGCCCCAGCATTTT.

Notes on this clonotype: Just one base apart from a much larger clone, this may be a read error. The J gene is TRBJ1-4, the V gene TRBV11-3; D ambiguous. This CDR3 comprises 16 residues. V was cut by 5 bases and J by 4 bases, with 17 bases left in between. CDR1 and CDR2 from the germline V gene are SGHNT and YENEEA. For the CDR3, the DNA is TGTGCCAGCAGCAAGGCGACGGCCTCGGGTAATGAAAAACTGTTTTTT. As protein: CASSKATASGNEKLFF.

This chain joins TRBV7-9 and TRBJ1-2; D uncertain. Germline V gives CDR1 SEHNR, CDR2 FQNEAQ (reference sequence). This CDR3 contains 14 residues. V was clipped by 1 base and J by 4 bases, with 10 bases between them. The CDR3 is CASSLEAPVYGYTF. CDR3 in DNA: TGTGCCAGCAGCTTAGAGGCGCCGGTCTATGGCTACACCTTC.

The J gene is TRBJ2-1, the V gene TRBV29-1, with 9 positions matching TRBD2. V shed 0 bases and J 5 bases; nucleotides not matched to a gene: 8. Germline V CDR1 and CDR2: SQVTM, ANQGSEA. The CDR3 runs 16 residues. CDR3 sequence: CSVEDRREGRHNEQFF. The CDR3 bases are TGCAGCGTTGAAGATAGGCGGGAGGGCCGACACAATGAGCAGTTCTTC.